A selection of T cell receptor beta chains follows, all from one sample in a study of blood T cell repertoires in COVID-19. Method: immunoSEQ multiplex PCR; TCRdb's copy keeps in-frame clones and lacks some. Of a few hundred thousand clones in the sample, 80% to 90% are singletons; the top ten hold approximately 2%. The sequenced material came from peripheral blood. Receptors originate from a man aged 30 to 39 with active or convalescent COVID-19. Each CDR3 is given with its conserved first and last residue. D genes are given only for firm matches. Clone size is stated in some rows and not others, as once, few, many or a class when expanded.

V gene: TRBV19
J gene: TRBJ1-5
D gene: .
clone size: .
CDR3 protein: CASTLPGTNQPQHF
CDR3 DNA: TGTGCCAGTACCCTCCCCGGGACAAATCAGCCCCAGCATTTT

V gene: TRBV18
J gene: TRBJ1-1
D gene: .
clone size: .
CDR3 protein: CASSPDSPNTEAFF
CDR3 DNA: TGTGCCAGCTCACCGGACAGTCCGAACACTGAAGCTTTCTTT

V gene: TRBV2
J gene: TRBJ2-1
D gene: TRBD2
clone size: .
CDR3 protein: CASSRTSGGRYNEQFF
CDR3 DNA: TGTGCCAGCAGTAGGACTAGCGGGGGGCGGTACAATGAGCAGTTCTTC

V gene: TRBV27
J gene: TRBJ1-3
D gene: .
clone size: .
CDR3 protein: CASSLGQGYGNTIYF
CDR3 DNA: TGTGCCAGCAGTTTAGGACAAGGCTATGGAAACACCATATATTTT

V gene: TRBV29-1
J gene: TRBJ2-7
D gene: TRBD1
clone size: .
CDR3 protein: CSVADRGVYEQYF
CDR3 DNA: TGCAGCGTAGCAGACAGGGGGGTTTACGAGCAGTACTTC

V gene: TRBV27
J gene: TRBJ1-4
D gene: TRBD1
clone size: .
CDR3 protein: CASSLYQGAREKLFF
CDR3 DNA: TGTGCCAGCAGTTTATACCAGGGGGCGAGGGAAAAACTGTTTTTT

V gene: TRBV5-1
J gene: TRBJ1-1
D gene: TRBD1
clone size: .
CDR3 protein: CASSEDRALLNTEAFF
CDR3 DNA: TGCGCCAGCAGCGAGGACAGGGCGTTATTGAACACTGAAGCTTTCTTT

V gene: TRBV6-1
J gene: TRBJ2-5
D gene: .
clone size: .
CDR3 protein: CASSEASGAETQYF
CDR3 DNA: TGTGCCAGCAGTGAAGCATCAGGGGCCGAGACCCAGTACTTC

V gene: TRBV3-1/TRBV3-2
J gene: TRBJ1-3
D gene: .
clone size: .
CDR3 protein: CASSQAPGGGTGNTIYF
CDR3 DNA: TGTGCCAGCAGCCAAGCCCCCGGTGGAGGAACTGGAAACACCATATATTTT

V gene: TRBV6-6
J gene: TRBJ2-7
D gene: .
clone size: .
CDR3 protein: CASSYSIGQSYEQYF
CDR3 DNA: TGTGCCAGCAGTTACTCCATAGGACAGAGCTACGAGCAGTACTTC

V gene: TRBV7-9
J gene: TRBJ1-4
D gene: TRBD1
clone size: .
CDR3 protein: CASSDRDREKLFF
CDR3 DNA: TGTGCCAGCAGCGACAGGGACCGGGAAAAACTGTTTTTT

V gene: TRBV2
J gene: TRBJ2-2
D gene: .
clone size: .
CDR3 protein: CATREEETGELFF
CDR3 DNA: TGTGCCACCCGCGAAGAGGAGACCGGGGAGCTGTTTTTT

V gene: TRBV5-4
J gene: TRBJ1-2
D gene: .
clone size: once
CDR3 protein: CASSPRRAMALGYTF
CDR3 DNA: TGTGCCAGCAGCCCCCGGAGGGCCATGGCCTTAGGCTACACCTTC

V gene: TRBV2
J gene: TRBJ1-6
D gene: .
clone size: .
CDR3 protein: CASSELGLYNSPLHF
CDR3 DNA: TGTGCCAGCAGTGAGTTGGGGCTTTATAATTCACCCCTCCACTTT

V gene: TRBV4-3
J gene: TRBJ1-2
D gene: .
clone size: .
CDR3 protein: CASSQEGFGASREGATF
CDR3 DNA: TGCGCCAGCAGCCAAGAGGGCTTTGGGGCGAGCAGGGAGGGAGCCACCTTC

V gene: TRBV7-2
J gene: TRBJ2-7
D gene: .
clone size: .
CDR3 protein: CASSLVIGYEQYF
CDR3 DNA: TGTGCCAGCAGCTTAGTGATCGGTTACGAGCAGTACTTC

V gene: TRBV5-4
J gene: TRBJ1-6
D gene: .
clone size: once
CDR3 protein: CASSLGGPYNSPLHF
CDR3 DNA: TGTGCCAGCAGCTTGGGCGGCCCTTATAATTCACCCCTCCACTTT

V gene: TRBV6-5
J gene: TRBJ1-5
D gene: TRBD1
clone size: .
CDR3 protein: CASSLLGTGNQPQHF
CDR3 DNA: TGTGCCAGCAGTCTACTCGGGACAGGGAATCAGCCCCAGCATTTT

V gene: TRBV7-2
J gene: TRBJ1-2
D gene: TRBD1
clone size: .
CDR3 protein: CASSSLTGNYGYTF
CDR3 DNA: TGTGCCAGCAGCAGCTTGACAGGGAACTATGGCTACACCTTC

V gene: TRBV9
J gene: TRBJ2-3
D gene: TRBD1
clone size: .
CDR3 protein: CASSPKDRPTDTQYF
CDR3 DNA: TGTGCCAGCAGCCCCAAGGACAGGCCCACAGATACGCAGTATTTT

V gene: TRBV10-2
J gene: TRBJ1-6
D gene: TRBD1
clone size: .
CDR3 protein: CASRGTGSSPLHF
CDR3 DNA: TGCGCCAGCAGGGGGACAGGTAGTTCACCCCTCCACTTT

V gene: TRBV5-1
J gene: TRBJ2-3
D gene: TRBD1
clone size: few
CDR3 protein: CASSLEGQTSTDTQYF
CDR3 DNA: TGCGCCAGCAGCTTGGAGGGACAGACTAGCACAGATACGCAGTATTTT

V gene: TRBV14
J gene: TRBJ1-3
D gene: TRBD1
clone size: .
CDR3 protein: CASSQRQGYGNTIYF
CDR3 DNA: TGTGCCAGCAGCCAACGACAGGGTTATGGAAACACCATATATTTT

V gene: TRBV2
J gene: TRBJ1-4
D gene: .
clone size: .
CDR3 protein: CASSDRRTTNEKLFF
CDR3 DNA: TGTGCCAGCAGTGACAGGCGTACAACTAATGAAAAACTGTTTTTT

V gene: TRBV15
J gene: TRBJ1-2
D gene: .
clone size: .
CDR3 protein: CATSSSTGLYGGYTF
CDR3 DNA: TGTGCCACCAGCAGCTCAACAGGGCTATACGGTGGCTACACCTTC

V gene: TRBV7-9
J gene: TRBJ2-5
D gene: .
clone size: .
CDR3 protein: CASSLAPSSETQYF
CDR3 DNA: TGTGCCAGCAGCTTAGCGCCTAGTTCTGAGACCCAGTACTTC

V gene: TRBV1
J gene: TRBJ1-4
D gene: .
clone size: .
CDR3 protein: CTSSQAVGGGGGNEKLFF
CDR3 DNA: TGCACCAGCAGCCAAGCTGTAGGTGGGGGAGGGGGAAATGAAAAACTGTTTTTT